The 21 T cell receptor beta chains in this list originate from one sample, sequenced in a study of T cells in Graves' hyperthyroidism and ophthalmopathy. Amplified regions were TCR beta CDR3 sequences from RNA transcripts. TCR CDR3 regions were first amplified by RT-PCR with HTBI primers. TCRdb re-derived calls from the multiplex PCR reads in MiXCR, one entry per CDR3 protein. The data hold 250,000 to 300,000 distinct CDR3 sequences, with roughly 13% observed a single time. Sequencing used blood. These TCRs come from a woman aged 40 to 50 with Graves' hyperthyroidism.

J is TRBJ1-2 and V is TRBV4-2; 10 bases line up with TRBD1. V was clipped by 4 bases and J by 0 bases; unmatched bases: 8. CDR3 size: 17 residues. In germline, CDR1 is LGHNA, CDR2 YNFKEQ. The DNA of the CDR3 is TGTGCCAGCAGCCCGGGACAGGGGACTCCCACTAACTATGGCTACACCTTC. It yields the protein CASSPGQGTPTNYGYTF.

This clonotype was observed many times. The chain carries TRBV5-1 and TRBJ2-1; D possibly uses TRBD1 or TRBD2 (5 bases each). The germline V and J ends were trimmed by 2 bases and 5 bases, with 11 bases remaining between them. Per the germline V gene, CDR1 is SGHRS and CDR2 is YFSETQ. The CDR3 length is 14 residues. This chain's CDR3 is CASSFGAPNNEQFF. The CDR3 DNA is TGCGCCAGCAGCTTCGGGGCCCCTAACAATGAGCAGTTCTTC. Variable domain in full (rest from reference TRBV5-1 and TRBJ2-1): KAGVTQTPRYLIKTRGQQVTLSCSPISGHRSVSWYQQTPGQGLQFLFEYFSETQRNKGNFPGRFSGRQFSNSRSEMNVSTLELGDSALYLCASSFGAPNNEQFFGPGTRLTVL.

This clonotype was observed a few times. The chain joins TRBV9 to TRBJ1-5; no firm D call. Looked up from germline, CDR1 is SGDLS and CDR2 is YYNGEE. The V end lost 0 bases, the J end lost 0 bases, and 7 bases lay between the germline ends. The CDR3 has 15 amino acids. CDR3: CASSVEGNSNQPQHF. CDR3 in DNA: TGTGCCAGCAGCGTAGAGGGAAATAGCAATCAGCCCCAGCATTTT.

The rearrangement links TRBV7-9 to TRBJ2-6, with a possible D match to TRBD1 (5 bases). CDR3 length equals 15 residues. The germline gives CDR1 SEHNR, CDR2 FQNEAQ (reference sequence). Trimming removed 5 bases at V and 3 bases at J, with 11 bases between. The CDR3 protein is CASSEPGLGANVLTF. In DNA form, the CDR3 reads TGTGCCAGCAGCGAACCAGGGCTTGGGGCCAACGTCCTGACTTTC.

This clonotype was recorded a few times. The gene calls are TRBV7-2 and TRBJ2-2; a weak D match, TRBD2 (5 bases). This CDR3 is built from 15 residues. CDR1 SGHTA and CDR2 FQGNSA come from the germline V gene. The V end was cut by 1 base, the J end by 1 base, with 7 bases between. The CDR3 reads CASSLERRNTGELFF. The CDR3 DNA follows: TGTGCCAGCAGCTTAGAGCGGAGGAACACCGGGGAGCTGTTTTTT. The variable domain in full, with the rest retrieved from reference TRBV7-2 and TRBJ2-2, is GAGVSQSPSNKVTEKGKDVELRCDPISGHTALYWYRQSLGQGLEFLIYFQGNSAPDKSGLPSDRFSAERTGGSVSTLTIQRTQQEDSAVYLCASSLERRNTGELFFGEGSRLTVL.

The chain links TRBV4-2 to TRBJ2-1, with a weak D call TRBD2 (5 bases). Germline V gene sequence: CDR1 LGHNA, CDR2 YNFKEQ. The CDR3 sequence is 14 residues long. Trimming removed 0 bases from V and 3 bases from J, with 6 bases in between. CDR3 amino acids: CASSQDRDYNEQFF. CDR3 nucleotide sequence: TGTGCCAGCAGCCAAGACCGGGACTACAATGAGCAGTTCTTC.

This clonotype was picked up many times. The gene calls are TRBV12-5 and TRBJ1-1; no definite D call. V was trimmed by 2 bases and J by 10 bases, leaving 11 bases between them. This CDR3 has 12 amino acids. The germline V gene has CDR1 LGHNT and CDR2 FRNRAP. CDR3 nucleotide sequence: TGTGCTAGTGGTTTGTTCGCTGAGGGAGCTTTCTTT. Its translation is CASGLFAEGAFF.

V gene TRBV2 combines with J gene TRBJ1-5, with D perhaps TRBD1 (5 bases). This CDR3 is 13 amino acids long. Germline V gene sequence: CDR1 SNHLY, CDR2 FYNNEI. V was shortened by 5 bases and J by 3 bases, with 8 bases between the two germline ends. CDR3 nucleotide sequence: TGTGCCAGCAGTTTGGACATCAATCAGCCCCAGCATTTT. It encodes CASSLDINQPQHF.

This clonotype was seen repeatedly, ten times or more. The V call is TRBV20-1, the J call TRBJ2-5, with D perhaps TRBD2 (5 bases). Trimming took off 0 bases at V and 5 bases at J, with 10 bases between the two ends. This CDR3 region has 13 residues. CDR1 is DFQATT, CDR2 SNEGSKA, per germline (reference sequence). CDR3 protein: CSARDSGSETQYF. The CDR3 DNA reads as TGCAGTGCTAGAGATTCGGGAAGTGAGACCCAGTACTTC.

This clonotype was seen repeatedly, ten times or more. J is TRBJ1-2 and V is TRBV29-1; D unclear. V lost 6 bases and J lost 3, with 8 bases in between. This CDR3 is built from 11 residues. Germline V lookup: CDR1 SQVTM, CDR2 ANQGSEA. For the CDR3, the DNA is TGCAGCGTCGGAACAGACTATGGCTACACCTTC. Its translation: CSVGTDYGYTF.

This clonotype was detected many times. The rearrangement uses TRBV7-9 and TRBJ2-6; D gene ambiguous. The CDR3 length is 14 residues. V lost 5 bases, J lost 4 bases, and 9 bases lay in between. CDR1 and CDR2 (germline): SEHNR, FQNEAQ (reference sequence). This chain's CDR3 is CASSPRSGANVLTF. The DNA of the CDR3 is TGTGCCAGCAGCCCTCGTTCCGGGGCCAACGTCCTGACTTTC.

This clonotype was seen at least ten times. V is TRBV20-1 and J is TRBJ2-1; 12 bases fit TRBD2. The CDR3 has 19 residues. J was trimmed by 2 bases and V by 3 bases; bases with no gene match: 14. From germline, CDR1 is DFQATT and CDR2 SNEGSKA (reference sequence). The DNA for the CDR3 is TGCAGTGCTAGGTTCCTGGGCCGACCTAGCGGGAGGGCCTACAATGAGCAGTTCTTC. It translates to CSARFLGRPSGRAYNEQFF.

In its sample, this clonotype was seen many times. The chain couples TRBV6-1 to TRBJ2-5; 7 positions match TRBD1. Germline CDR1 is MNHNS and CDR2 is SASEGT. The CDR3 runs to 16 residues. Trimming took 4 bases from V and 0 from J; bases not matched to a gene: 8. This chain's CDR3 is CASSATGTEYQETQYF. In nucleotides, the CDR3 is TGTGCCAGCAGTGCTACCGGGACAGAGTACCAAGAGACCCAGTACTTC.

This chain links TRBV25-1 with TRBJ1-2, with D possibly matching TRBD1 (6 bases). V shed 4 bases and J shed 8 bases, with 14 bases lying between them. CDR3 length: 13 amino acids. The V gene's germline CDR1 is MGHDK and CDR2 SYGVNS. The CDR3 here is CASSGWTAEGYTF. CDR3 in DNA: TGTGCCAGCAGTGGCTGGACAGCGGAAGGCTACACCTTC.

This clonotype showed up many times. V usage is TRBV6-1 and J usage is TRBJ2-7, with D possibly matching TRBD2 (6 bases). There are 15 residues in the CDR3. Trimming left V 7 bases short and J 3 bases short, with 19 bases between. CDR1 and CDR2 from the germline V gene are MNHNS and SASEGT. The CDR3 DNA follows: TGTGCCAGCACCCAAGTCGGCGCGGGAAACTACGAGCAGTACTTC. Translation: CASTQVGAGNYEQYF.

The CDR3 loop is CASSQTGTGDYGYTF. In DNA form, the CDR3 reads TGTGCCAGCAGCCAAACCGGGACAGGGGACTATGGCTACACCTTC. The gene calls are TRBV4-2 and TRBJ1-2; 10 positions agree with TRBD1. Germline lookup yields CDR1 LGHNA and CDR2 YNFKEQ. V gave up 2 bases and J gave up 3 bases; unmatched junction bases: 3. The CDR3 is 15 amino acids.

The count of this clonotype is one. V and J are TRBV5-1 and TRBJ2-7; D is possibly TRBD1 (6 bases). Germline lookup yields CDR1 SGHRS and CDR2 YFSETQ. The CDR3 is made up of 13 amino acids. V shed 7 bases and J shed 2 bases, with 13 bases lying between them. The CDR3 DNA reads as TGCGCCAGCCAGGACAGCCTTACCTACGAGCAGTACTTC. Its translation is CASQDSLTYEQYF. The full variable domain, completed using reference TRBV5-1 and TRBJ2-7, is KAGVTQTPRYLIKTRGQQVTLSCSPISGHRSVSWYQQTPGQGLQFLFEYFSETQRNKGNFPGRFSGRQFSNSRSEMNVSTLELGDSALYLCASQDSLTYEQYFGPGTRLTVT.

In this sample, this clonotype turned up many times. V gene TRBV20-1 combines with J gene TRBJ2-3, with D perhaps matching TRBD1 or TRBD2 (5 bases each). This CDR3 has 14 amino acids. CDR1 and CDR2 (germline): DFQATT, SNEGSKA (reference sequence). V lost 6 bases and J 3 bases, leaving 16 bases between the germline ends. CDR3 DNA: TGCAGTGCCCCGGACACGAGGGCAACAGATACGCAGTATTTT. It encodes CSAPDTRATDTQYF.

Concerning this clonotype: It may be a read error: a sequence one base away is much more abundant. The rearrangement links TRBV20-1 to TRBJ1-5, with D uncertain. CDR1 and CDR2 (germline): DFQATT, SNEGSKA (reference sequence). The CDR3 contains 14 residues. The CDR3 coding sequence is TGCAGTGCTAGTTTAGGTTTGGGGAATCAGCGCCAGCATTTT. Its translation: CSASLGLGNQRQHF.

This clonotype was found a few times. The chain recombines TRBV7-2 with TRBJ2-3, with TRBD2 as a possible D gene (6 bases). Germline-derived CDR1 and CDR2 are SGHTA and FQGNSA. V was clipped by 5 bases and J by 0 bases, with 18 bases between them. The CDR3 has 17 residues. Written as DNA, the CDR3 is TGTGCCAGCAGCGTCAGTGCGCGGGGAACTAGCACAGATACGCAGTATTTT. It specifies CASSVSARGTSTDTQYF.

The chain employs TRBV2 and TRBJ2-1, with TRBD2 matching 10 bases. Looked up from germline, CDR1 is SNHLY and CDR2 is FYNNEI. The CDR3 spans 19 residues. The V gene end was trimmed by 6 bases and the J gene end by 1 base; junction bases not matched to a gene: 15. The CDR3 DNA reads as TGTGCCAGCAGCCGAGGACTAGCGGAGCCCTCCTATTCCTACAATGAGCAGTTCTTC. Residues: CASSRGLAEPSYSYNEQFF.